These 12 T cell receptor beta chains came from one sample sequenced in a study of blood T cells in healthy people across ages (dated by TCRdb to between 2014 and 2017). Libraries were built with 5' RACE. TCRdb records Illumina HiSeq 2500 as the sequencer. A second roughly 7 to 12 cycle PCR used a sample-barcoded 5' primer and a J-beta primer mix. The raw public reads went through TCRdb reprocessing: fastp at Q25, MiXCR clone calling, in-frame beta chains kept. Under each unique CDR3 protein, matching rows form one entry showing the most common genes and DNA. The sample includes approximately 680,000 distinct CDR3 sequences, with roughly 32% observed a single time. Approximately 15% of the sample is held by the ten biggest clonotypes. Sequenced sample: blood. These receptors all stem from a woman aged 80 or over in good health. Donor details come from another sample of the same person, matched by shared clones.

This clonotype was picked up many times. The V and J genes are TRBV29-1 and TRBJ1-1; D is uncertain. Germline CDR1 is SQVTM and CDR2 is ANQGSEA. The V gene lost 1 base and the J gene lost 1 base, with 4 bases spanning the gap. This CDR3 is 12 amino acids long. CDR3 loop: CSVEVSNTEAFF. The CDR3 DNA reads as TGCAGCGTTGAAGTATCGAACACTGAAGCTTTCTTT.

This clonotype was detected ten times or more. The rearrangement joins TRBV20-1 to TRBJ1-2; TRBD1 agrees at 8 bases. CDR1 is DFQATT, CDR2 SNEGSKA, per germline (reference sequence). Germline trimming cut 3 bases from V and 7 bases from J; bases unmatched to any gene: 4. This CDR3 spans 12 amino acids. The CDR3 sequence is CSASVRGLGYTF. The CDR3 DNA is TGCAGTGCTAGTGTCAGGGGGCTTGGCTACACCTTC.

This clonotype was found many times. The chain links TRBV20-1 to TRBJ2-3; D gene unclear. Germline V CDR1 and CDR2: DFQATT, SNEGSKA (reference sequence). This CDR3 region has 15 residues. V lost 0 bases and J lost 0, with 10 bases in between. CDR3 in amino acids: CSARDYGTSTDTQYF. In nucleotides, the CDR3 is TGCAGTGCTAGAGACTATGGTACAAGCACAGATACGCAGTATTTT.

The rearrangement joins TRBV15 to TRBJ2-4, with D perhaps TRBD1 or TRBD2 (5 bases each). The DNA matches TRBJ2-7 better at its end, which makes the J call doubtful. The length of the CDR3 is 13 residues. The germline V gene has CDR1 LNHNV and CDR2 YYDKDF (reference sequence). The CDR3 region has the DNA TGTGCCACCAGCACCCAGGGACCCTACGAGCAGTACTTC. Its protein is CATSTQGPYEQYF.

This clonotype has more than one count but fewer than ten. Being one base from a much bigger clone, this may be a read error. The chain recombines TRBV5-1 with TRBJ2-6; possible D gene TRBD1, 6 bases. CDR3 size: 16 residues. Germline V gene data show CDR1 as SGHRS and CDR2 as YFSETQ. The CDR3 sequence is CASSLDRLAGANVRTF. In nucleotides, the CDR3 is TGCGCCAGCAGCTTAGACAGGTTAGCTGGGGCCAACGTCCGGACTTTC.

The V call is TRBV20-1, the J call TRBJ2-7, with 7 bases aligning to TRBD1. The ends lost 3 bases at V and 5 bases at J; junction bases unmatched: 4. This CDR3 region has 12 residues. CDR1 is DFQATT, CDR2 SNEGSKA, per germline (reference sequence). CDR3 loop: CSASRQGNEQYF. For the CDR3, the DNA is TGCAGTGCTAGCCGACAGGGAAACGAGCAGTACTTC.

In the case of this clonotype: This could be a read error, since a much larger clone is one nucleotide away. The chain uses TRBV6-5 and TRBJ2-5; 10 bases are shared with TRBD1. CDR1 is MNHEY and CDR2 is SVGAGI in the germline V gene. The CDR3 is 16 residues long. Trimming cost V 5 bases and J 7 bases; bases outside gene matches: 13. DNA for the CDR3: TGTGCCAGCAGTCACTTATCCGGGACAGGGGAAGGGACCCAGTACTTC. Its protein product is CASSHLSGTGEGTQYF.

A word on this clonotype: This may be a read error: a much more frequent sequence differs by one nucleotide. The V gene is TRBV29-1, the J gene TRBJ2-1, with D perhaps TRBD1 (6 bases). The end of the DNA aligns better with TRBJ2-7, so the J call may be wrong. The V gene's germline CDR1 is SQVTM and CDR2 ANQGSEA. This CDR3 contains 15 residues. The CDR3 DNA reads TGCAGCGTTGAAGAAGCAGGGGACCTCTACAATGAGCAGTACTTC. Its translation: CSVEEAGDLYNEQYF.

The V and J genes are TRBV6-6 and TRBJ2-7; 7 bases map to TRBD1. Losses at the gene ends were 6 bases for V and 10 bases for J; bases not matched to a gene: 9. The CDR3 has 12 residues. The germline CDR1 and CDR2 sequences are MNHNY and SVGAGI (reference sequence). CDR3: CASRSGGEAQYF. The CDR3 DNA sequence: TGTGCCAGCAGATCAGGGGGAGAGGCCCAGTACTTC.

The chain employs TRBV12-3 or TRBV12-4 and TRBJ1-4; D remains ambiguous. This CDR3 region has 16 residues. The V end lost 6 bases, the J end lost 7 bases, and 21 bases lay between the germline ends. CDR3 nucleotide sequence: TGTGCCAGCAGCCCGGAAGGAAGAGCAATCGGTGAAAAACTGTTTTTT. This sequence encodes CASSPEGRAIGEKLFF.

This clonotype was detected a few times. The J gene is TRBJ1-4, the V gene TRBV7-9; the D is unclear. Germline V gene sequence: CDR1 SEHNR, CDR2 FQNEAQ (reference sequence). CDR3 length: 15 residues. V was clipped by 5 bases and J by 2 bases, with 12 bases between them. In DNA, the CDR3 is TGTGCCAGCAGCCCACGAGGAGGGACTAATGAAAAACTGTTTTTT. Translating it yields CASSPRGGTNEKLFF.

In nucleotides, the CDR3 is TGTGCCAGCAACCAAACCTACGAGCAGTACTTC. The encoded protein is CASNQTYEQYF. This chain joins TRBV6-6 and TRBJ2-7, with unresolved D. CDR1 is MNHNY, CDR2 SVGAGI, per germline (reference sequence). V lost 7 bases and J lost 2, with 6 bases in between. This CDR3 comprises 11 residues.